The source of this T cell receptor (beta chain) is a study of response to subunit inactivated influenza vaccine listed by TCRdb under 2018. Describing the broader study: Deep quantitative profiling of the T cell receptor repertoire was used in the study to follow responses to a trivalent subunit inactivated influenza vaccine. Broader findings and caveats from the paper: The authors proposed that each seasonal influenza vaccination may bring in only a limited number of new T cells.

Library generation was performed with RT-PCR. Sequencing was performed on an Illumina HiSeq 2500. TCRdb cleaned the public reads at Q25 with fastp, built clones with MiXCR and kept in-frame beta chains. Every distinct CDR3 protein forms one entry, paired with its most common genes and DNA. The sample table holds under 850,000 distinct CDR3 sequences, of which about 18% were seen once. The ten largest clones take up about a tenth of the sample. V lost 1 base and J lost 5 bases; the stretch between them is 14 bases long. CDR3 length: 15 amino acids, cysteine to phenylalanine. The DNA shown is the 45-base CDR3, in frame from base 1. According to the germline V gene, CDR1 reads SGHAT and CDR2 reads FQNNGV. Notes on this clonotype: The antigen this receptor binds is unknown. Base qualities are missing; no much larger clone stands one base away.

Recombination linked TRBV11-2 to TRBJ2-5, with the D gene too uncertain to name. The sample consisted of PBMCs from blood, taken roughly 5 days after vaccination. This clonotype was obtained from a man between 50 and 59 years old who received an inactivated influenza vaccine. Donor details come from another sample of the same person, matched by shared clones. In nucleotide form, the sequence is TGTGCCAGCAGCTTAGGTCCGGACCCTTGGGAGACCCAGTACTTC. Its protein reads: CASSLGPDPWETQYF.